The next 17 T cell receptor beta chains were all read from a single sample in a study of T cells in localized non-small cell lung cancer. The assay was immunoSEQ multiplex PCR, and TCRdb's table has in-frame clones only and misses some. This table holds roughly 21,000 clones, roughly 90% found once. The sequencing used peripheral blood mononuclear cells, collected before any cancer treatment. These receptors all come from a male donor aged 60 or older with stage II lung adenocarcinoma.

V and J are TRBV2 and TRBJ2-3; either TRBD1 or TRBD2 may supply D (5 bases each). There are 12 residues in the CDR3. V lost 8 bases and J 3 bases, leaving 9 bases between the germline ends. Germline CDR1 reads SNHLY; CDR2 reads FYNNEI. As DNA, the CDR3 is TGTGCCAGCGCGAGGGGTACAGATACGCAGTATTTT. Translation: CASARGTDTQYF.

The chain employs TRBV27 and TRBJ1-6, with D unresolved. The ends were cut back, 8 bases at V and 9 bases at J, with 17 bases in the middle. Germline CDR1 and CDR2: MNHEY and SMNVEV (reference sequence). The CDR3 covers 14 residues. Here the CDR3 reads CASCIRGARSPLHF. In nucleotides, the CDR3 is TGTGCCAGCTGTATACGGGGAGCCCGTTCACCCCTCCACTTT.

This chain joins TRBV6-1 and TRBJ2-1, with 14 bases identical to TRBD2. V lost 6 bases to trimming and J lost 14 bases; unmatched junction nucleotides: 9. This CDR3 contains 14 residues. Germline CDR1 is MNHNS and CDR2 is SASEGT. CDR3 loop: CASRVGLAGEGEFF. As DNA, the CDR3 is TGTGCCAGCAGAGTGGGACTAGCGGGAGAAGGCGAGTTCTTC.

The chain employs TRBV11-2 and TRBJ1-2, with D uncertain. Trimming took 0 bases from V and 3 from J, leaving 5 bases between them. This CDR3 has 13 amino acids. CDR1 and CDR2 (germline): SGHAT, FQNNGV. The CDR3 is CASSLDMDYGYTF. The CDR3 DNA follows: TGTGCCAGCAGCTTAGATATGGACTATGGCTACACCTTC. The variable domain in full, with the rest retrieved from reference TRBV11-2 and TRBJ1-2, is EAGVAQSPRYKIIEKRQSVAFWCNPISGHATLYWYQQILGQGPKLLIQFQNNGVVDDSQLPKDRFSAERLKGVDSTLKIQPAKLEDSAVYLCASSLDMDYGYTFGSGTRLTVV.

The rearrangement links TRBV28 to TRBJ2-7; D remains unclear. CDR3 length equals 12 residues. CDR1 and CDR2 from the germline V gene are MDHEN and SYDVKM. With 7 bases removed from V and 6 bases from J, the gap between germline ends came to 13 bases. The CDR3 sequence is CASIKGLSEQYF. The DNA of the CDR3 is TGTGCCAGCATAAAAGGTCTCTCCGAGCAGTACTTC.

CDR3 loop: CASSSAGLAGIWVETQYF. CDR3 DNA: TGTGCCAGCAGCTCCGCTGGACTAGCGGGAATCTGGGTGGAGACCCAGTACTTC. The V and J genes are TRBV7-2 and TRBJ2-5, with 12 bases matching TRBD2. Germline CDR1 and CDR2: SGHTA and FQGNSA. There are 18 residues in the CDR3. Trimming at V came to 4 bases and at J to 5 bases, leaving 14 bases not matched to a gene.

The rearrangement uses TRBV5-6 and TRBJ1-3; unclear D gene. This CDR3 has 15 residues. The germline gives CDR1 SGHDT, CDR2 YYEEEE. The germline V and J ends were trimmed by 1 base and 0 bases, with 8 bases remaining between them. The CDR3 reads CASSLRAGSGNTIYF. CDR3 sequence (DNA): TGTGCCAGCAGCTTGCGGGCGGGCTCTGGAAACACCATATATTTT.

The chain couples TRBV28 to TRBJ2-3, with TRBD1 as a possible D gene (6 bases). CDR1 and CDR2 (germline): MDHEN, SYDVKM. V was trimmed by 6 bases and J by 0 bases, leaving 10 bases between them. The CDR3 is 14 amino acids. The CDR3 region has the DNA TGTGCCAGCAGCCTCGACAGGAGCACAGATACGCAGTATTTT. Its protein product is CASSLDRSTDTQYF.

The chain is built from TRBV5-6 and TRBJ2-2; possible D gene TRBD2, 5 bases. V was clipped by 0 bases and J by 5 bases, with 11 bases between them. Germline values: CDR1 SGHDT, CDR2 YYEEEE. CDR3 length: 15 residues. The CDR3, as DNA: TGTGCCAGCAGCTTGGCCCCGGGATTGACCGGGGAGCTGTTTTTT. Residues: CASSLAPGLTGELFF.

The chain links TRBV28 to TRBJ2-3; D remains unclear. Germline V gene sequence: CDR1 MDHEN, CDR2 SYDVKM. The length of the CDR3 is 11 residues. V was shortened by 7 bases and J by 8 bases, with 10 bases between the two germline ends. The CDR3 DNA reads TGTGCCAGCACCAAACGTGTTACGCAGTATTTT. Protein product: CASTKRVTQYF.

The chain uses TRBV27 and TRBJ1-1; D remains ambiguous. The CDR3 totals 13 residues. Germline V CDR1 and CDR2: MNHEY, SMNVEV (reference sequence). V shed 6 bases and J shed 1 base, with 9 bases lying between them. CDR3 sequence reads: CASSWTQNTEAFF. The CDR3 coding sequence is TGTGCCAGCAGCTGGACGCAGAACACTGAAGCTTTCTTT.

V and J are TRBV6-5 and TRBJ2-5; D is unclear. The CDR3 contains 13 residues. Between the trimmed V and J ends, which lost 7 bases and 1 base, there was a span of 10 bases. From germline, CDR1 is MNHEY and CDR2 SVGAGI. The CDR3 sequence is CASNPLGQETQYF. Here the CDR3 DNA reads TGTGCCAGCAACCCACTGGGCCAAGAGACCCAGTACTTC.

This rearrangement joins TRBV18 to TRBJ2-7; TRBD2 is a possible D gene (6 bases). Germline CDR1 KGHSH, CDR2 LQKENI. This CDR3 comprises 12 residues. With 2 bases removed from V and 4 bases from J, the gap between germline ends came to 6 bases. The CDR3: CASSPGGYEQYF. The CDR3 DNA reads TGTGCCAGCTCACCAGGGGGGTACGAGCAGTACTTC.

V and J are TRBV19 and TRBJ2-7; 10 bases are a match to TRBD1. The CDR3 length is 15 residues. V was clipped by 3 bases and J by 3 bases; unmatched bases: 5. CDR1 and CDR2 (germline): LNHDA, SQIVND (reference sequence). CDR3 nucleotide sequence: TGTGCCAGTAGTATCTCGGGACAGGGGATCTACGAGCAGTACTTC. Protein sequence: CASSISGQGIYEQYF. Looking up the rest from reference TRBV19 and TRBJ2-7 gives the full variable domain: DGGITQSPKYLFRKEGQNVTLSCEQNLNHDAMYWYRQDPGQGLRLIYYSQIVNDFQKGDIAEGYSVSREKKESFPLTVTSAQKNPTAFYLCASSISGQGIYEQYFGPGTRLTVT.

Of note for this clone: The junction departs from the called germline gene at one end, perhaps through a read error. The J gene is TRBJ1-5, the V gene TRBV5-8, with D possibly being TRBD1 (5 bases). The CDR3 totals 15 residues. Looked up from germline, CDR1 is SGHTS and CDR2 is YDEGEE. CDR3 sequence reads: CASSWQGFSDQPQHF. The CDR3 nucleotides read TGTGCCAGCAGCTGGCAGGGTTTTAGCGATCAGCCCCAGCATTTT. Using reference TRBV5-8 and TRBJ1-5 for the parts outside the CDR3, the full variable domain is EAGVTQSPTHLIKTRGQQATLRCSPISGHTSVYWYQQALGLGLQFLLWYDEGEERNRGNFPPRFSGRQFPNYSSELNVNALELEDSALYLCASSWQGFSDQPQHFGDGTRLSIL.

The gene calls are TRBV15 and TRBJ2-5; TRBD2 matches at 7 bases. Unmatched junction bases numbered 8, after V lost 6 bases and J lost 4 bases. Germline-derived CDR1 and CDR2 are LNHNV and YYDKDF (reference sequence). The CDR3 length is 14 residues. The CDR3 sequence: CATRLRLARETQYF. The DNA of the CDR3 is TGTGCCACCAGACTAAGACTAGCAAGAGAGACCCAGTACTTC. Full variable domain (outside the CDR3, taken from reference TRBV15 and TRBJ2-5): DAMVIQNPRYQVTQFGKPVTLSCSQTLNHNVMYWYQQKSSQAPKLLFHYYDKDFNNEADTPDNFQSRRPNTSFCFLDIRSPGLGDTAMYLCATRLRLARETQYFGPGTRLLVL.

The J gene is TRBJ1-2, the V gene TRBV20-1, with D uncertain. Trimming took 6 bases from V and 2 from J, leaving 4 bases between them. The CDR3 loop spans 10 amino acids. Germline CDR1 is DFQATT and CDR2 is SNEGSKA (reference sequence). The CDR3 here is CSAPNYGYTF. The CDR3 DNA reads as TGCAGTGCCCCCAACTATGGCTACACCTTC.